Listed here is a single T cell receptor (beta chain). The germline gives CDR1 SGHNT, CDR2 YYREEE (reference sequence). CDR3 size: 17 residues. V was clipped by 0 bases and J by 5 bases; unmatched bases: 11. There were between 1 and 8 samples from each patient, taken pretreatment and on-treatment. Method: immunoSEQ multiplex PCR; TCRdb's copy keeps in-frame clones and lacks some. The sample yields 80,000 to 130,000 clones, roughly nine tenths seen once. The sample comes from a study of PD-L1 blockade in urothelial cancer. Study context: About 90% of the roughly 30 patients comprised males who had bladder-origin urothelial cancer. Prior exposure to chemotherapy in patients amounted to 0 to 3 regimens received. Analyzed time points were 3 weeks (second dose) and 6 weeks after therapy began.

This sequence was found in a woman aged 80 or over with urothelial cancer. The V gene is TRBV5-4, the J gene TRBJ1-2; TRBD1 agrees at 9 bases. Specimen: PBMCs, collected around atezolizumab (anti-PD-L1) treatment. The CDR3 DNA sequence: TGTGCCAGCAGCTTGGATCTCGTCGGACAGGGGCGGTATGGCTACACCTTC. Its translation: CASSLDLVGQGRYGYTF.